This T cell receptor (beta chain) was recovered during a study of early T cells in non-severe SARS-CoV-2 infection. TCRdb reprocessed the 5' RACE reads via MiXCR and lists one record per CDR3 protein. The sample shows roughly 35,000 distinct CDR3 sequences, 5.5% to 8% of them seen only once. This clonotype turned up a few times. Its target is unknown. This CDR3 is built from 14 residues. The V and J ends lost 3 bases and 16 bases respectively, with 22 bases between them. Germline lookup yields CDR1 MDHEN and CDR2 SYDVKM. Findings of the study overall: Database matching using VDJdb favored anti-spike CD8 responses, with private and CD4 specificities left missing.

V and J are TRBV28 and TRBJ1-3; tentatively, D is TRBD1 (6 bases). Sequences were obtained from whole blood. The sequence derives from an adult who was a healthcare worker with PCR-confirmed SARS-CoV-2 infection or an uninfected control (not recorded which). This chain's CDR3 is CASSLFHRDTPSYF. The DNA of the CDR3 is TGTGCCAGCAGTTTGTTTCACCGGGACACCCCGTCCTATTTT.